This TCR beta chain was retrieved from a study of T-cell memory formation after mild COVID-19. TCRdb re-derived calls from the 5' RACE reads in MiXCR, one entry per CDR3 protein. The sample includes roughly 560,000 distinct CDR3 sequences, roughly 20% of them seen just once. Between the trimmed V and J ends, which lost 4 bases and 1 base, there was a span of 14 bases. The germline V gene has CDR1 SGHRS and CDR2 YFSETQ. The length of the CDR3 is 15 residues. A few counts support this clonotype. The receptor's source is an adult woman who had mild COVID-19 (a few samples of this study predate the infection). Cell type and time point are not known. Sequencing was carried out using PBMCs or a T cell subset sorted from them (not recorded which). The chain links TRBV5-1 to TRBJ1-1; D not resolved. The CDR3 DNA reads TGCGCCAGCAGCCTCGTCATATCCTCGAACACTGAAGCTTTCTTT. Translating it yields CASSLVISSNTEAFF.